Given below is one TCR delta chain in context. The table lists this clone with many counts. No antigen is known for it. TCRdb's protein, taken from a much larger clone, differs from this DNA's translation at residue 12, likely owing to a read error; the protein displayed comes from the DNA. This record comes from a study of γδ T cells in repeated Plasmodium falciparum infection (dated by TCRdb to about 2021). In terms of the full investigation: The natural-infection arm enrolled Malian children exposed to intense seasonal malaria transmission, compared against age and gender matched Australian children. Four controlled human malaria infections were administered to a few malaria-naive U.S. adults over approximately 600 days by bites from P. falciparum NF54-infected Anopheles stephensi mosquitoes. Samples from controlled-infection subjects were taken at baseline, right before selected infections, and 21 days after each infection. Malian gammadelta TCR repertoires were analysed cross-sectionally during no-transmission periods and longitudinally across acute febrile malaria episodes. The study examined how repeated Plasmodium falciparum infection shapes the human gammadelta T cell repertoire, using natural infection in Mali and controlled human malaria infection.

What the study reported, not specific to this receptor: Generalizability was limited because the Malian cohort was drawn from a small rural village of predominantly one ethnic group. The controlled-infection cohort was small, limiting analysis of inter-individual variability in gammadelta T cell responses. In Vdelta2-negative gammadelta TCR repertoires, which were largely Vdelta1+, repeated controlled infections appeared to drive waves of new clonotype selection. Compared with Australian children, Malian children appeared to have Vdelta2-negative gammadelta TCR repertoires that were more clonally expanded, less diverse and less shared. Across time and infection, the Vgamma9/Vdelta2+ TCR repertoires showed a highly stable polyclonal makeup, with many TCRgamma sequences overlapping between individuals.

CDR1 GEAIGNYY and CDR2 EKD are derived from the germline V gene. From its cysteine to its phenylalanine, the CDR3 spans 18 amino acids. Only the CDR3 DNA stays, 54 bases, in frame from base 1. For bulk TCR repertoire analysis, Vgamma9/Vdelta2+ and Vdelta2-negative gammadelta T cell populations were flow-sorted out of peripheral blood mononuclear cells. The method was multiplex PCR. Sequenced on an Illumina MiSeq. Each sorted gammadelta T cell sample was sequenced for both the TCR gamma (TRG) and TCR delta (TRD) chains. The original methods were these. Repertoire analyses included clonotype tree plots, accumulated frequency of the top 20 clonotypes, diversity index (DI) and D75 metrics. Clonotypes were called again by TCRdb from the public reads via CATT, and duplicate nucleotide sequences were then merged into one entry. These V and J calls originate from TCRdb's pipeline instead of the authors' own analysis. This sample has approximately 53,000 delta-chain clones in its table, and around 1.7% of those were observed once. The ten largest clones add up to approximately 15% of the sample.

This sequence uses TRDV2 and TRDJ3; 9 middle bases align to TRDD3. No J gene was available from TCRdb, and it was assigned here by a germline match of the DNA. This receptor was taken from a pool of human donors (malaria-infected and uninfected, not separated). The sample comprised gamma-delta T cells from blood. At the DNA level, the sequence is TGTGCCTGTGACAGACTGGGGGACCTCTCCTGGGGCACCCGACAGATGTTTTTC. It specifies CACDRLGDLSWGTRQMFF.